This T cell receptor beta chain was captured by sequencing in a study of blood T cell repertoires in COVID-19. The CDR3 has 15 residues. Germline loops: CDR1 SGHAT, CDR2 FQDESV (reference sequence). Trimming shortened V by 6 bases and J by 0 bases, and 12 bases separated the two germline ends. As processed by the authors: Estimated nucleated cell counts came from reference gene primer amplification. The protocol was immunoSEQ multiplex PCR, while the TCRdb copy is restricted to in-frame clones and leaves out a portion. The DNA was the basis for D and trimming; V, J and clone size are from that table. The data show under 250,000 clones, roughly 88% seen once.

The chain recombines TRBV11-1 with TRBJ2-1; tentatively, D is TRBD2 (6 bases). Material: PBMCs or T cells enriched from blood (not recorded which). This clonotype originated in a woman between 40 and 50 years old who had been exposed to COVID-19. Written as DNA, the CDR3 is TGTGCCAGCAGTTTTAGCGGCGGCTCCTACAATGAGCAGTTCTTC. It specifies CASSFSGGSYNEQFF.